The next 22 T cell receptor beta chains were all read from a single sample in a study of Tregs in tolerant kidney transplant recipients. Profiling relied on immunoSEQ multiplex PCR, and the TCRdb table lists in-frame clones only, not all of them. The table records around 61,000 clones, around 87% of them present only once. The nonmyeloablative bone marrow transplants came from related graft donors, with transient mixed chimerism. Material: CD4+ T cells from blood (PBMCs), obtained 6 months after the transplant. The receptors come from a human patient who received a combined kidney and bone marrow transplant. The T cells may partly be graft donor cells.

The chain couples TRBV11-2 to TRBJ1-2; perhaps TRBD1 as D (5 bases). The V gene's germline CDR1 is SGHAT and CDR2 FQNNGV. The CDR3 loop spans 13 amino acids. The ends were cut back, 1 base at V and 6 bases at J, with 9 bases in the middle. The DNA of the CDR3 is TGTGCCAGCAGCTTAGGGCAGGGTAATGGCTACACCTTC. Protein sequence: CASSLGQGNGYTF.

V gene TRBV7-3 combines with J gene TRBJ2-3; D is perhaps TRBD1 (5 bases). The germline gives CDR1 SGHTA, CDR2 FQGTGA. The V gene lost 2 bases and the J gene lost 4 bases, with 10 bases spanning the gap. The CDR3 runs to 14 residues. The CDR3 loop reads CASSLGVGADTQYF. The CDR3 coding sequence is TGTGCCAGCAGCTTAGGTGTAGGGGCAGATACGCAGTATTTT.

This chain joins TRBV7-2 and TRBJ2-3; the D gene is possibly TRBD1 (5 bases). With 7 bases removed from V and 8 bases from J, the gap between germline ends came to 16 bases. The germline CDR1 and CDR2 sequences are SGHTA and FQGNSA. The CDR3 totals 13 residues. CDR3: CASTLGQHVTQYF. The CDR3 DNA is TGTGCCAGCACCCTTGGACAACATGTTACGCAGTATTTT.

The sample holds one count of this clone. CDR3 bases: TGTGCCAGCAGTGGAGAAGAGACCCAGTACTTC. Amino acids: CASSGEETQYF. The chain joins TRBV2 to TRBJ2-5, with D hard to call. Germline V CDR1 and CDR2: SNHLY, FYNNEI. The CDR3 is 11 residues long. V dropped 4 bases and J dropped 3 bases, with 3 bases sitting between them.

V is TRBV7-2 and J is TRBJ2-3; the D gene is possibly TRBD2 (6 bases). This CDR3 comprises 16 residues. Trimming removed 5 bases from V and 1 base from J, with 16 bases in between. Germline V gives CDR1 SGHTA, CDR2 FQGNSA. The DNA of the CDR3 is TGTGCCAGCAGCCTTAGTTGGGCTAGCGGCACAGATACGCAGTATTTT. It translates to CASSLSWASGTDTQYF.

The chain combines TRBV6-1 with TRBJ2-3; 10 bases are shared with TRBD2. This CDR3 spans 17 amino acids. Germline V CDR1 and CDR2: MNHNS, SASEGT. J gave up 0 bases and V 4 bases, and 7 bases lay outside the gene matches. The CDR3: CASSVPLSGRSTDTQYF. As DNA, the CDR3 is TGTGCCAGCAGTGTCCCCCTTAGCGGGAGGAGCACAGATACGCAGTATTTT.

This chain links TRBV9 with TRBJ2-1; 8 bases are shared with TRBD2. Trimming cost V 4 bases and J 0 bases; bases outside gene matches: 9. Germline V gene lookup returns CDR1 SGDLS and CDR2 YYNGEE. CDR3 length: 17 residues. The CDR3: CASSPRLATSSYNEQFF. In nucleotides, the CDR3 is TGTGCCAGCAGCCCAAGACTAGCGACCAGCTCCTACAATGAGCAGTTCTTC.

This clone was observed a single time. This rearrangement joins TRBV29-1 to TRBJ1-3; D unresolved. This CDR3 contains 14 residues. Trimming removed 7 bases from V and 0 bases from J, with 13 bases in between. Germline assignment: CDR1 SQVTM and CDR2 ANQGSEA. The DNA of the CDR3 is TGCAGCGCCGCTCTGGGCCTCTCTGGAAACACCATATATTTT. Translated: CSAALGLSGNTIYF.

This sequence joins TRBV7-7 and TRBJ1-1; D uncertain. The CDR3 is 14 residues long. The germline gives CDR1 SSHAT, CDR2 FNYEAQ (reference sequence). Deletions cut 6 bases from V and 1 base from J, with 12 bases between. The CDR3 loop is CASSPISENTEAFF. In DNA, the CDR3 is TGTGCCAGCAGTCCTATTAGTGAGAACACTGAAGCTTTCTTT.

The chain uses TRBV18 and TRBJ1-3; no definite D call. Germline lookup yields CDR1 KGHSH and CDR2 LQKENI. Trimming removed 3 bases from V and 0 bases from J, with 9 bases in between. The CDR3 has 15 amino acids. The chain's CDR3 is CASSPNIISGNTIYF. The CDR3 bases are TGTGCCAGCTCACCTAATATAATCTCTGGAAACACCATATATTTT.

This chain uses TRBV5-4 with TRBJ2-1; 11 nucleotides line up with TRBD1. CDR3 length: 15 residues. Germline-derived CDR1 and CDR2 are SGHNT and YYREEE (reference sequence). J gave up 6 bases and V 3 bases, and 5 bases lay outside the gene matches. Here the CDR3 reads CASSSGQGVFNEQFF. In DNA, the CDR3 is TGTGCCAGCAGCTCGGGACAGGGGGTGTTCAATGAGCAGTTCTTC.

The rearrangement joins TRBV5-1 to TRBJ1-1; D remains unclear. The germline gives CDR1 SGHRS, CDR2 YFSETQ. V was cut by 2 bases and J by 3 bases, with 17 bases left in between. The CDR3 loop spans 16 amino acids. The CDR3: CASSLGDFRWHTEAFF. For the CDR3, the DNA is TGCGCCAGCAGCTTAGGAGATTTTAGATGGCACACTGAAGCTTTCTTT.

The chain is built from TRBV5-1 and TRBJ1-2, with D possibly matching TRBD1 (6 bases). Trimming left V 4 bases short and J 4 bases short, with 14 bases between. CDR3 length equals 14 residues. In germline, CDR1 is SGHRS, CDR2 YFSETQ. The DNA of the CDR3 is TGCGCCAGCAGCCAACTCACAGGGATCTATGGCTACACCTTC. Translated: CASSQLTGIYGYTF.

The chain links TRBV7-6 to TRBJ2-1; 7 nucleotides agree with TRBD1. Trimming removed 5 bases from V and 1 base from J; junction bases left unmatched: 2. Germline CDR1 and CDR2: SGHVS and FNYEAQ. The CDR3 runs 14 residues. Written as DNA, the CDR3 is TGTGCCAGCAGCCTACAGGGGTCCTACAATGAGCAGTTCTTC. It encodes CASSLQGSYNEQFF. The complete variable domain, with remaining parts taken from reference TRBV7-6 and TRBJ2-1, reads GAGVSQSPRYKVTKRGQDVALRCDPISGHVSLYWYRQALGQGPEFLTYFNYEAQQDKSGLPNDRFSAERPEGSISTLTIQRTEQRDSAMYRCASSLQGSYNEQFFGPGTRLTVL.

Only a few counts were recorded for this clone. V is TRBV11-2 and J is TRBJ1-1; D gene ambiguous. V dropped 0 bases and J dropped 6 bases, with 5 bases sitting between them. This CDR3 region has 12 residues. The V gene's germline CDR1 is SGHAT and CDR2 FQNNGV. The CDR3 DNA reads TGTGCCAGCAGCTTAGATACGGCTGAAGCTTTCTTT. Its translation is CASSLDTAEAFF. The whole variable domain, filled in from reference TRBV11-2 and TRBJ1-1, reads EAGVAQSPRYKIIEKRQSVAFWCNPISGHATLYWYQQILGQGPKLLIQFQNNGVVDDSQLPKDRFSAERLKGVDSTLKIQPAKLEDSAVYLCASSLDTAEAFFGQGTRLTVV.

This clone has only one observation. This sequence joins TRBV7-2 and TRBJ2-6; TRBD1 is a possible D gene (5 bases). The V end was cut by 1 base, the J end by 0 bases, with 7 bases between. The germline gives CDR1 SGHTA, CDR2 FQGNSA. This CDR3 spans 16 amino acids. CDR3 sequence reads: CASSLGQHSGANVLTF. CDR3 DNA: TGTGCCAGCAGCTTAGGACAGCACTCTGGGGCCAACGTCCTGACTTTC.

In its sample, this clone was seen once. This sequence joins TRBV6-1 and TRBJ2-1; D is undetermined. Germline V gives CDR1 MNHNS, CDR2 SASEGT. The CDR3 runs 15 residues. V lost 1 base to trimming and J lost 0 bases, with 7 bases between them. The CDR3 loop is CASSEVISSYNEQFF. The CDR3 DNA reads TGTGCCAGCAGTGAAGTCATTTCCTCCTACAATGAGCAGTTCTTC.

CDR3 coding DNA: TGTGCCAGCAGCTTAGGAGCGGGAGTTTACAATGAGCAGTTCTTC. Protein: CASSLGAGVYNEQFF. The chain couples TRBV7-3 to TRBJ2-1; 8 nucleotides agree with TRBD2. CDR3 length: 15 amino acids. The V segment lost 2 bases and the J segment 4 bases; nucleotides outside the gene matches: 4. Germline loops: CDR1 SGHTA, CDR2 FQGTGA.

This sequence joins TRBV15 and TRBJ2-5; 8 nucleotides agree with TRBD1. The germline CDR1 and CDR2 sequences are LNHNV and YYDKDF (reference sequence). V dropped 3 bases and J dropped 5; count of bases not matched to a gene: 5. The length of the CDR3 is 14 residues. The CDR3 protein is CATSRRQGRETQYF. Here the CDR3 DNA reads TGTGCCACCAGCAGGCGACAGGGGAGGGAGACCCAGTACTTC.

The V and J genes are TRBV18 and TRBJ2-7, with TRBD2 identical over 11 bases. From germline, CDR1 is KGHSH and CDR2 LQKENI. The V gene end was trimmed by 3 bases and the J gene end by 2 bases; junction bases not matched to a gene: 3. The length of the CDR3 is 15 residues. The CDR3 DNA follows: TGTGCCAGCTCACCTCCGGGACTAGCGGCCTACGAGCAGTACTTC. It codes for CASSPPGLAAYEQYF.

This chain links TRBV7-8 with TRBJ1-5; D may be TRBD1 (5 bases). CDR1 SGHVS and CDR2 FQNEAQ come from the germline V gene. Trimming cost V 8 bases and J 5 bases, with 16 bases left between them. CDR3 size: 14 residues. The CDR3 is CASAYDRGDQPQHF. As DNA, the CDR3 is TGTGCCAGCGCCTACGATCGGGGGGATCAGCCCCAGCATTTT.

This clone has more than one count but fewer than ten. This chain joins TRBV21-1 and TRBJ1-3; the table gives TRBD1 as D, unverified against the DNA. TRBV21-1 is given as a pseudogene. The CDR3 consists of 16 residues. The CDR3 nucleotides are TGTGCCAGCAGCAAAGGACAGAAAGCTAACGGAAACACCATATATTTT. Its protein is CASSKGQKANGNTIYF.